The rows below give T cell receptor beta chains drawn from one sample of a study of blood T cell repertoires in COVID-19. The assay was immunoSEQ multiplex PCR, and TCRdb's table has in-frame clones only and misses some. The sample has tens of thousands of clones; 86% are singletons. Source material: peripheral blood. All receptors come from a human donor in a cohort sampled during active COVID-19. Each CDR3 is given without its conserved first and last residue. Rows give clone size only sometimes, using once, few, many, or a class for an expanded clone.

V gene,CDR3 length,clone size,CDR3 protein
TRBV19,11,few,ASSPHLADEQF
TRBV2,12,NA,ASSLGPGYNEQF
TRBV5-1,12,NA,ASSLGQDNQPQH
TRBV7-6,11,once,ASSLGMGAEAF
TRBV6-6,14,NA,ASSYSGSARPYEQY
TRBV6-2/TRBV6-3,11,NA,ASSTSLNYGYT
TRBV5-3,13,NA,ARSRFRGETYEQY
TRBV27,15,NA,ASSLRGRGVVNTEAF
TRBV25-1,12,NA,ASSATGGNYGYT
TRBV25-1,12,once,ASCGQVGPYEQY
TRBV19,11,NA,ASSSRGVGGYT
TRBV6-1,12,NA,ASSERDRADTQY
TRBV18,14,once,ASSLRDRGLNTEAF
TRBV6-2/TRBV6-3,15,NA,ASSSRTSGGYQETQY
TRBV29-1,14,NA,SVSETGTSGGYEQY
TRBV19,15,NA,ASSIDLGRVRGTEAF
TRBV2,12,NA,ASSVKAGYEKLF
TRBV7-2,13,once,ASSYGTSRHNEQF
TRBV10-2,14,NA,ASSGATVQSNYGYT
TRBV5-4,12,NA,ASSLGGGNQPQH
TRBV5-8,13,NA,ASSLKYRAPYEQY
TRBV19,15,NA,ASSLSTGLSSYNEQF
TRBV18,12,NA,ASSPSTGVYEQY
TRBV5-4,11,NA,AGSLDRGYGYT
TRBV4-2,12,NA,ASSQDGGTYEQY
TRBV12-3/TRBV12-4,9,NA,ASSFTDTQY
TRBV6-5,13,few,ASSRESGLNQPQH
TRBV24-1,16,NA,ATSDASLAGGPPHEQF
TRBV5-1,13,once,ASSRKTGEGEKLF
TRBV7-2,12,NA,ASSPRGNTGELF
TRBV2,12,NA,ASSVNRGGTEAF
TRBV6-6,13,NA,ASSSSLAGQETQY